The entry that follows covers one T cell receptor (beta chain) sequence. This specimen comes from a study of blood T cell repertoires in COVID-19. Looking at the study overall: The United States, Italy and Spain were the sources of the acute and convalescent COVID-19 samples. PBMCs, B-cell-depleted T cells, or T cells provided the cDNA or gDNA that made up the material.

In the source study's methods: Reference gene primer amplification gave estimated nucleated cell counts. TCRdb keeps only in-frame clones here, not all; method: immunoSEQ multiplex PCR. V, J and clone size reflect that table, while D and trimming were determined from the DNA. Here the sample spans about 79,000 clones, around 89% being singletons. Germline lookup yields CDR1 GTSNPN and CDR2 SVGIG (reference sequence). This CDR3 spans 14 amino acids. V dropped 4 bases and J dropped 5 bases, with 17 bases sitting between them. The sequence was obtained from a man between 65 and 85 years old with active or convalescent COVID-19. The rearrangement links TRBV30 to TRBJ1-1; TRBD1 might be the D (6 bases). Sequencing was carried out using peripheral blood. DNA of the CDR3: TGTGCCTGGAAACTGGGGGCGCGTAAGACTGAAGCTTTCTTT. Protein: CAWKLGARKTEAFF.